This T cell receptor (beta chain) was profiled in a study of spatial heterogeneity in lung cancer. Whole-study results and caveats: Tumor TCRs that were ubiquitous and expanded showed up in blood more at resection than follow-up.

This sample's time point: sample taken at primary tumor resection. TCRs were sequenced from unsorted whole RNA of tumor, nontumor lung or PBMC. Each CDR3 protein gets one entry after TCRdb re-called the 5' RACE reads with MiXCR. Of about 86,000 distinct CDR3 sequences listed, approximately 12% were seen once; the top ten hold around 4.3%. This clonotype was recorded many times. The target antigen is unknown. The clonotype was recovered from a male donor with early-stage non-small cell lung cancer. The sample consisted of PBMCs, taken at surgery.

The CDR3 sequence: CASSLGLPGGYGYTF. The CDR3 DNA reads as TGTGCCAGCAGTCTCGGGCTCCCCGGGGGTTATGGCTACACCTTC. The chain uses TRBV12-3 or TRBV12-4 and TRBJ1-2; possible D gene TRBD1, 5 bases. CDR3 size: 15 residues. Deletions cut 5 bases from V and 5 bases from J, with 18 bases between.